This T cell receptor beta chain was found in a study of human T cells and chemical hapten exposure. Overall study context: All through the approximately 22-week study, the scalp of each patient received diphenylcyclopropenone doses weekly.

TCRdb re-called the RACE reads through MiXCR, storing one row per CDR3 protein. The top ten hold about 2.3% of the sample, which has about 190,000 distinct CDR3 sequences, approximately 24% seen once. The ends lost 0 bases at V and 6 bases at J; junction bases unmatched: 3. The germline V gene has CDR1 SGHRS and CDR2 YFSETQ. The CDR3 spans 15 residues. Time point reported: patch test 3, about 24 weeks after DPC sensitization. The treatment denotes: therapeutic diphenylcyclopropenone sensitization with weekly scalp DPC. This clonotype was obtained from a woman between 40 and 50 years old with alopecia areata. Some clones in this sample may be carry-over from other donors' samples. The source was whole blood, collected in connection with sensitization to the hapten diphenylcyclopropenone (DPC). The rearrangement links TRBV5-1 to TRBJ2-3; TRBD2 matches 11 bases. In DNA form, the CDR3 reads TGCGCCAGCAGCTTGGTGTCTAGCGGGAGGGATACGCAGTATTTT. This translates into CASSLVSSGRDTQYF.